These 18 T cell receptor beta chains share one sample of origin, sequenced in a study of post-analysis software for immune sequencing data. Study-wide points: Patients had higher frequencies than controls of four to six TRBV segments, including TRBV5-6, TRBV5-1 and TRBV20-1.

Antigens of these TCRs are unknown. Sequencing libraries made from TCR beta cDNA carried unique molecular identifiers. TCRdb independently ran MiXCR on the PCR reads; one entry per CDR3 protein. In the table there are roughly 580,000 distinct CDR3 sequences, roughly two fifths of which are singletons. Sequenced: blood. These receptors originate from a girl aged 10 to 17 with multiple sclerosis.

V gene TRBV5-1 combines with J gene TRBJ2-5; no reliable D call. Per the germline V gene, CDR1 is SGHRS and CDR2 is YFSETQ. V was trimmed by 4 bases and J by 5 bases, leaving 9 bases between them. The CDR3 totals 12 residues. The CDR3 loop is CASSPSWETQYF. CDR3 nucleotides: TGCGCCAGCAGCCCCTCCTGGGAGACCCAGTACTTC.

This clonotype was seen a few times. The CDR3 spells CASSTTAKGLPYEQYF. The CDR3 DNA reads TGTGCCAGCAGCACTACGGCGAAGGGGCTTCCCTACGAGCAGTACTTC. This rearrangement joins TRBV27 to TRBJ2-7; D is possibly TRBD1 (5 bases). This CDR3 contains 16 residues. Germline assignment: CDR1 MNHEY and CDR2 SMNVEV (reference sequence). The ends were cut back, 6 bases at V and 2 bases at J, with 20 bases in the middle.

CDR3 in amino acids: CASSAHRDRPQLEQFF. The CDR3 DNA reads TGTGCCAGCAGCGCACATCGGGACAGGCCCCAACTTGAGCAGTTCTTC. The chain links TRBV7-3 to TRBJ2-1; 8 bases line up with TRBD1. The V gene's germline CDR1 is SGHTA and CDR2 FQGTGA. V lost 5 bases and J lost 9; bases outside the gene matches: 15. The CDR3 consists of 16 residues.

V is TRBV3-1 and J is TRBJ1-2; 8 positions match TRBD1. Per the germline V gene, CDR1 is LGHDT and CDR2 is YNNKEL (reference sequence). The V and J ends lost 0 bases and 8 bases, in that order; junction bases with no gene match: 8. The CDR3 loop spans 15 amino acids. For the CDR3, the DNA is TGTGCCAGCAGCCAAGATCTTGCAGGGGGCCGGGGCTACACCTTC. Encoded protein: CASSQDLAGGRGYTF.

The V gene is TRBV6-5, the J gene TRBJ2-7, with TRBD1 matching 11 bases. CDR3 length equals 14 residues. After removal of 5 bases from V and 4 bases from J, the junction contained 4 bases not matched to a gene. From germline, CDR1 is MNHEY and CDR2 SVGAGI. The CDR3 sequence is CASSERDRGYEQYF. For the CDR3, the DNA is TGTGCCAGCAGTGAACGGGACAGGGGGTACGAGCAGTACTTC.

The chain uses TRBV12-3 or TRBV12-4 and TRBJ2-2, with D unclear. The CDR3 covers 13 residues. V was shortened by 2 bases and J by 7 bases, with 8 bases between the two germline ends. The CDR3 sequence is CASSLWPSGELFF. In nucleotides, the CDR3 is TGTGCCAGCAGTTTATGGCCGAGCGGGGAGCTGTTTTTT.

V gene TRBV5-1 combines with J gene TRBJ1-2; D ambiguous. Trimming stripped 10 bases from V and 4 bases from J, with 23 bases between. Per germline, CDR1 SGHRS and CDR2 YFSETQ. The CDR3 is 15 amino acids. CDR3 protein: CAGQLSSDGSYGYTF. The CDR3 DNA follows: TGCGCCGGCCAATTGTCCTCGGACGGATCCTATGGCTACACCTTC.

The V and J genes are TRBV4-1 and TRBJ2-7, with D maybe TRBD2 (6 bases). The CDR3 contains 17 residues. Germline CDR1 is MGHRA and CDR2 is YSYEKL. Deletions cut 1 base from V and 3 bases from J, with 19 bases between. CDR3 amino acids: CASSQGFYGDSDYEQYF. CDR3 nucleotide sequence: TGCGCCAGCAGCCAAGGATTTTACGGGGACTCCGACTACGAGCAGTACTTC.

This clonotype was seen a few times. This CDR3 reads CSARKATDTQYF. The CDR3, as DNA: TGCAGTGCACGTAAGGCCACAGATACGCAGTATTTT. The V and J genes are TRBV20-1 and TRBJ2-3; D unclear. The CDR3 loop spans 12 amino acids. Trimming stripped 6 bases from V and 2 bases from J, with 9 bases between. Germline assignment: CDR1 DFQATT and CDR2 SNEGSKA (reference sequence).

V is TRBV20-1 and J is TRBJ2-7, with D possibly called TRBD1 or TRBD2 (5 bases each). This CDR3 comprises 15 residues. Germline V gives CDR1 DFQATT, CDR2 SNEGSKA (reference sequence). Deletions cut 3 bases from V and 4 bases from J, with 19 bases between. CDR3 amino acids: CSARTPYGGRYEQYF. The CDR3 bases are TGCAGTGCTAGGACCCCGTATGGGGGTCGGTACGAGCAGTACTTC.

The chain has TRBV18 and TRBJ2-3; TRBD1 matches at 8 bases. Germline V lookup: CDR1 KGHSH, CDR2 LQKENI. The V gene end was trimmed by 2 bases and the J gene end by 2 bases; junction bases not matched to a gene: 3. The CDR3 is 15 residues long. The CDR3 region has the DNA TGTGCCAGCTCACCAAGGACAGGGTTCACAGATACGCAGTATTTT. It is translated as CASSPRTGFTDTQYF.

This clonotype has just a few counts. The V gene is TRBV27, the J gene TRBJ2-4; unclear D gene. The ends were cut back, 8 bases at V and 0 bases at J, with 14 bases in the middle. Germline loops: CDR1 MNHEY, CDR2 SMNVEV (reference sequence). This CDR3 is built from 15 residues. The CDR3 DNA reads TGTGCCAGCTCCAGTCCAGTGCTAGCCAAAAACATTCAGTACTTC. Translated, it gives CASSSPVLAKNIQYF.

The chain is built from TRBV10-3 and TRBJ2-3; TRBD2 is a possible D gene (6 bases). Between the trimmed V and J ends, which lost 4 bases and 4 bases, there was a span of 15 bases. Looked up from germline, CDR1 is ENHRY and CDR2 is SYGVKD. The CDR3 is 15 residues long. DNA of the CDR3: TGTGCCATCAGTGGGGCTAGCGAGTCCTCAGATACGCAGTATTTT. Its translation: CAISGASESSDTQYF.

The chain uses TRBV24-1 and TRBJ1-5; D is uncertain. V lost 4 bases and J lost 6, with 9 bases in between. This CDR3 spans 13 amino acids. Germline V gene lookup returns CDR1 KGHDR and CDR2 SFDVKD. The CDR3 sequence is CATSEQSGQPQHF. The CDR3, as DNA: TGTGCCACCAGTGAGCAATCGGGTCAGCCCCAGCATTTT.

The table lists this clonotype with many counts. This chain links TRBV6-1 with TRBJ1-2; TRBD1 aligns across 7 bases. Germline CDR1 reads MNHNS; CDR2 reads SASEGT. V shed 6 bases and J 6 bases; nucleotides not matched to a gene: 7. This CDR3 is 13 amino acids long. Here the CDR3 DNA reads TGTGCCAGCAGAAAGACAGGGAAAGATGGCTACACCTTC. As protein: CASRKTGKDGYTF.

This clonotype was found a few times. The chain has TRBV4-2 and TRBJ1-2; TRBD1 is a possible D gene (6 bases). Germline loops: CDR1 LGHNA, CDR2 YNFKEQ. Deletions cut 0 bases from V and 6 bases from J, with 8 bases between. The CDR3 is made up of 13 amino acids. The CDR3 bases are TGTGCCAGCAGCCAAGATCAGGGGAATGGCTACACCTTC. Protein sequence: CASSQDQGNGYTF.

The chain couples TRBV12-3 or TRBV12-4 to TRBJ1-2; no definite D call. With 5 bases removed from V and 4 bases from J, the gap between germline ends came to 11 bases. The CDR3 loop spans 13 amino acids. CDR3 DNA sequence: TGTGCCAGCAGTGCCGCCCGATTCTATGGCTACACCTTC. It translates to CASSAARFYGYTF.

This clonotype occurred a few times. This chain connects TRBV6-5 to TRBJ2-7, with a weak D call TRBD1 (6 bases). In germline, CDR1 is MNHEY, CDR2 SVGAGI. The CDR3 covers 11 residues. V was shortened by 6 bases and J by 3 bases, with 6 bases between the two germline ends. As DNA, the CDR3 is TGTGCCAGCAGACAGGGCTACGAGCAGTACTTC. As protein: CASRQGYEQYF.